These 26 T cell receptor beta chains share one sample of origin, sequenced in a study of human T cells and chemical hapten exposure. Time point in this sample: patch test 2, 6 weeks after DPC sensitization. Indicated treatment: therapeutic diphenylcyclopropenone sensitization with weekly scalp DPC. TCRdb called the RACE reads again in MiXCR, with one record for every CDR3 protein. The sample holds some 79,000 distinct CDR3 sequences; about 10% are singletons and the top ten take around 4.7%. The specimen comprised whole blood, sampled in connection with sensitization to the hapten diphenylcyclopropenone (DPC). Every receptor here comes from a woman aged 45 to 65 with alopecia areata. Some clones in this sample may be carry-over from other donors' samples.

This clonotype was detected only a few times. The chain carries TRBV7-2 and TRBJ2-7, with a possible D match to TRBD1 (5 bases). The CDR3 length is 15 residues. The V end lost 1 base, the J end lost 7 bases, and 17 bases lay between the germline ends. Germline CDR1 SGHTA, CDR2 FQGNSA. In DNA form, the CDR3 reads TGTGCCAGCAGCTTAGGCGTTGGGGCAACCCTTGAGCAGTACTTC. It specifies CASSLGVGATLEQYF.

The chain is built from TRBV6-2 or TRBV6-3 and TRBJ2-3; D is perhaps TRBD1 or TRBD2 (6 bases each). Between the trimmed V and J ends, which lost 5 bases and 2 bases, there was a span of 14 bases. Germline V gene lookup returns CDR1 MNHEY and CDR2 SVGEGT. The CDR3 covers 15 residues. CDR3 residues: CASSNPRGATDTQYF. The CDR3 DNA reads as TGTGCCAGCAGTAACCCTAGGGGGGCCACAGATACGCAGTATTTT.

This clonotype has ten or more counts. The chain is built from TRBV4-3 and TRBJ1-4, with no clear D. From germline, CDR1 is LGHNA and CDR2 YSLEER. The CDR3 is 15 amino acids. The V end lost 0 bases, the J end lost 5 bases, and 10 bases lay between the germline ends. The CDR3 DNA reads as TGCGCCAGCAGCCAAGAGCGTAGCAGCAATGAAAAACTGTTTTTT. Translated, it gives CASSQERSSNEKLFF.

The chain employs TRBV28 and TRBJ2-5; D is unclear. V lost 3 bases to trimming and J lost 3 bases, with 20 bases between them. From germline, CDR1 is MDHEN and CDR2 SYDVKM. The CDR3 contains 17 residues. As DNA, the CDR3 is TGTGCCAGCAGTTTCCCGGTGAATGGGTCAATCAAAGAGACCCAGTACTTC. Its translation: CASSFPVNGSIKETQYF.

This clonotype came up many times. The CDR3 loop reads CASSRTGLSSTDTQYF. The CDR3 DNA is TGCGCCAGCAGCCGGACAGGCCTATCAAGCACAGATACGCAGTATTTT. V usage is TRBV5-1 and J usage is TRBJ2-3, with 7 bases fitting TRBD1. Trimming removed 4 bases from V and 0 bases from J; junction bases left unmatched: 8. This CDR3 contains 16 residues. CDR1 is SGHRS and CDR2 is YFSETQ in the germline V gene.

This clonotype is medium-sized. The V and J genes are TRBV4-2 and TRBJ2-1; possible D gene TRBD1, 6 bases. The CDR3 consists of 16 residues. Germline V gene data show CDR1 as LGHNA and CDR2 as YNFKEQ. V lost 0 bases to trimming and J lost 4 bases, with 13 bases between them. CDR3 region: CASSQDGSGEYNEQFF. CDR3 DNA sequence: TGTGCCAGCAGCCAAGACGGCTCAGGGGAATACAATGAGCAGTTCTTC.

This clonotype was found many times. The chain's CDR3 is CASSRPGQGPETQYF. The CDR3 DNA follows: TGTGCCAGCAGCCGCCCGGGACAGGGGCCGGAGACCCAGTACTTC. This chain joins TRBV6-5 and TRBJ2-5, with 10 bases that match TRBD1. The CDR3 totals 15 residues. Trimming at V came to 6 bases and at J to 5 bases, leaving 9 bases not matched to a gene. Germline-derived CDR1 and CDR2 are MNHEY and SVGAGI.

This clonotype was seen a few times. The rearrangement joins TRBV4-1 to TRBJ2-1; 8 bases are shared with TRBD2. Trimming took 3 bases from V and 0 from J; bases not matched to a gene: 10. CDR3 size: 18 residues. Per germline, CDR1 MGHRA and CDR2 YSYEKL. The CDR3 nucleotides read TGCGCCAGCAGCCAGAGAGCGGATAGCGGGACCTCCTACAATGAGCAGTTCTTC. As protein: CASSQRADSGTSYNEQFF.

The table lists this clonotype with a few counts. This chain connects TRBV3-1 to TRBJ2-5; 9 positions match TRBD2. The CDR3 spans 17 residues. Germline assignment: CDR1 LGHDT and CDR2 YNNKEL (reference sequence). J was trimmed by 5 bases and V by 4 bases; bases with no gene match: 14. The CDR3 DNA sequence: TGTGCCAGCAGCCCACCCCAGTTCAGCGGGAGGTTGGAGACCCAGTACTTC. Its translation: CASSPPQFSGRLETQYF.

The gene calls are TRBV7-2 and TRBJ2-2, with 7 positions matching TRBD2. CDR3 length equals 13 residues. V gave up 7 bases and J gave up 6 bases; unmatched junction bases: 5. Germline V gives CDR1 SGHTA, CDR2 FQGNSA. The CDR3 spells CASTRLAPGELFF. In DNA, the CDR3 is TGTGCCAGCACCCGACTAGCACCCGGGGAGCTGTTTTTT. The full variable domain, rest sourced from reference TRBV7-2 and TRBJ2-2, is GAGVSQSPSNKVTEKGKDVELRCDPISGHTALYWYRQSLGQGLEFLIYFQGNSAPDKSGLPSDRFSAERTGGSVSTLTIQRTQQEDSAVYLCASTRLAPGELFFGEGSRLTVL.

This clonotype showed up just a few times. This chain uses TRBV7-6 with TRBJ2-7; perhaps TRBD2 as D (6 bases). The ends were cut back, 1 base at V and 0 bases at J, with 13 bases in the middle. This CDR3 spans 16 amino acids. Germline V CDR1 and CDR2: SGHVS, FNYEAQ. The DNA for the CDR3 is TGTGCCAGCAGCTTAGTCGTGGCGGGAAACTCCTACGAGCAGTACTTC. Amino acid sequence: CASSLVVAGNSYEQYF.

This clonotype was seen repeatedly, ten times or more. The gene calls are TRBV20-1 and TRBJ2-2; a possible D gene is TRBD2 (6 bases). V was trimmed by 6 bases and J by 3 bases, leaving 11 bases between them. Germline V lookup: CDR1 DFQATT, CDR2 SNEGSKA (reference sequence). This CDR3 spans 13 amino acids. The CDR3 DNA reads TGCAGTGCCGCGGGACGGGACACCGGGGAGCTGTTTTTT. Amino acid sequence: CSAAGRDTGELFF.

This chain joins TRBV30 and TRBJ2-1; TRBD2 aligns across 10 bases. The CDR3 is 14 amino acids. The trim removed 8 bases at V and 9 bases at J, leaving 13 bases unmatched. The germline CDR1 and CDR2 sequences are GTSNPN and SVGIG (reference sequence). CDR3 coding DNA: TGTGCCGCGATCGTGGCCCTAGCGGGAGCTGAGCAGTTCTTC. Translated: CAAIVALAGAEQFF.

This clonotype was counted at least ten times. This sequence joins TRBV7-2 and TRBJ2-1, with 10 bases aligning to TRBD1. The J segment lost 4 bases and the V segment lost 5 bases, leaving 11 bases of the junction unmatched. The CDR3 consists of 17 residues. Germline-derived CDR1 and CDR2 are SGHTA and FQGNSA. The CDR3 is CASSSDRGQAGYNEQFF. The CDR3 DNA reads TGTGCCAGCAGCAGCGACAGGGGGCAGGCGGGATACAATGAGCAGTTCTTC.

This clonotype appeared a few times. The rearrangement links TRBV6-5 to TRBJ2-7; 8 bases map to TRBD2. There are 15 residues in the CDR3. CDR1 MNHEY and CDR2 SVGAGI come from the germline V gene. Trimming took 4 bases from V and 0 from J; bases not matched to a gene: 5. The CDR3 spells CASSLTSGNSYEQYF. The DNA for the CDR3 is TGTGCCAGCAGTTTAACTAGCGGAAACTCCTACGAGCAGTACTTC.

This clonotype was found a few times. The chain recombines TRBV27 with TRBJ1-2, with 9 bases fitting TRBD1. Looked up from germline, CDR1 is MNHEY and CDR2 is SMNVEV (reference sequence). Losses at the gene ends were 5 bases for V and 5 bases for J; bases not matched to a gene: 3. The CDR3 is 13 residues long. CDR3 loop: CASSQGTGYGYTF. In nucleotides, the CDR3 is TGTGCCAGCAGTCAGGGGACAGGGTATGGCTACACCTTC.

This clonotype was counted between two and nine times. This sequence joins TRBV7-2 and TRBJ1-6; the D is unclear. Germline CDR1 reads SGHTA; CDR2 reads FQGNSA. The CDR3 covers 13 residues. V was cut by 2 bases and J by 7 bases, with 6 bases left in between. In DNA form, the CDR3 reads TGTGCCAGCAGCTTAAATGGGAATTCACCCCTCCACTTT. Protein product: CASSLNGNSPLHF. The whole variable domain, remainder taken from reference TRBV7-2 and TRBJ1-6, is GAGVSQSPSNKVTEKGKDVELRCDPISGHTALYWYRQSLGQGLEFLIYFQGNSAPDKSGLPSDRFSAERTGGSVSTLTIQRTQQEDSAVYLCASSLNGNSPLHFGNGTRLTVT.

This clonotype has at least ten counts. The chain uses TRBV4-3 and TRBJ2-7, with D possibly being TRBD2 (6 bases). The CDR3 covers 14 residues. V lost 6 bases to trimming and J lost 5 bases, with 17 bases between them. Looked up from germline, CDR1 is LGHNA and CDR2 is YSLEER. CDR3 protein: CASSTSGPRDEQYF. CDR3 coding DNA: TGCGCCAGCAGTACGAGCGGGCCCCGGGACGAGCAGTACTTC.

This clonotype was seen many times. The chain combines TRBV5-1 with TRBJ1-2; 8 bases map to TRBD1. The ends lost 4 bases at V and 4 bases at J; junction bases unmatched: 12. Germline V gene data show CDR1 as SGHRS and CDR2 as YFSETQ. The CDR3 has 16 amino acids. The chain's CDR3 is CASSRDPSQGAYGYTF. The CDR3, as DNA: TGCGCCAGCAGCAGGGACCCCTCCCAGGGGGCCTATGGCTACACCTTC.

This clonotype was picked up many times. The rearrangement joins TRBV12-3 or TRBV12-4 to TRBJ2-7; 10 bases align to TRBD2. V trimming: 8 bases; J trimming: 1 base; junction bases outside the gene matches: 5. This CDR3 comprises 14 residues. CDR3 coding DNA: TGTGCCAGCCGATCGACTAGCGGGTCCTACGAGCAGTACTTC. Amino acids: CASRSTSGSYEQYF.

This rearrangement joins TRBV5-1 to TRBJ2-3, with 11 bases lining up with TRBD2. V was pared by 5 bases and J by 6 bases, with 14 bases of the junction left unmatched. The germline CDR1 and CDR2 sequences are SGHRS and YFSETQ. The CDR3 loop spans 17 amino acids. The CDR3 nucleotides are TGCGCCAGCAGAACCTCCACCACTAGCGGGAGAGTCGATACGCAGTATTTT. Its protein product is CASRTSTTSGRVDTQYF.

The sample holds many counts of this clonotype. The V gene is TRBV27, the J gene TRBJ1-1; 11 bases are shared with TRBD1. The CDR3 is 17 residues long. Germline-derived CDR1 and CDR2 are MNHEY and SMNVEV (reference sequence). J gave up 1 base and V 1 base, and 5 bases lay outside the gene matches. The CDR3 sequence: CASSLFGTGGRNTEAFF. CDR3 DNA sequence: TGTGCCAGCAGTTTATTCGGGACAGGGGGTAGGAACACTGAAGCTTTCTTT.

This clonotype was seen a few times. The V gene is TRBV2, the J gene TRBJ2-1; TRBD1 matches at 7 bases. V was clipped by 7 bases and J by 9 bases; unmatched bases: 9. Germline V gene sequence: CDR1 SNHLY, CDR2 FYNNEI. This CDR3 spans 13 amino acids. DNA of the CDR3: TGTGCCAGCAATGTCAGGGGGTCCGGTGAGCAGTTCTTC. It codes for CASNVRGSGEQFF.

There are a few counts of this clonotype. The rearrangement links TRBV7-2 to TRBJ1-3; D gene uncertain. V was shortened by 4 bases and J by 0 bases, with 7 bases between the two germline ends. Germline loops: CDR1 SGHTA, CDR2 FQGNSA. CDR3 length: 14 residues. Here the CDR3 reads CASSYALSGNTIYF. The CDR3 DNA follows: TGTGCCAGCAGCTACGCGCTCTCTGGAAACACCATATATTTT.

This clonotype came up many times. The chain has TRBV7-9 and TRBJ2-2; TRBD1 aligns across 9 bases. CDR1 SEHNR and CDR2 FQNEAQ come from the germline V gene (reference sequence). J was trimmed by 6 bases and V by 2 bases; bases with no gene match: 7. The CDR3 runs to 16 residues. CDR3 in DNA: TGTGCCAGCAGCTTAACCGGGACAGGGAGGTCCGGGGAGCTGTTTTTT. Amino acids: CASSLTGTGRSGELFF.

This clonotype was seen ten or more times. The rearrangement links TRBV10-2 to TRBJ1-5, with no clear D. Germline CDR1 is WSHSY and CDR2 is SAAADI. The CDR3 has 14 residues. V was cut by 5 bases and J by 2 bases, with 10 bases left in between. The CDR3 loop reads CASSPDNRNQPQHF. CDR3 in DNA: TGCGCCAGCAGTCCAGACAACCGCAATCAGCCCCAGCATTTT.